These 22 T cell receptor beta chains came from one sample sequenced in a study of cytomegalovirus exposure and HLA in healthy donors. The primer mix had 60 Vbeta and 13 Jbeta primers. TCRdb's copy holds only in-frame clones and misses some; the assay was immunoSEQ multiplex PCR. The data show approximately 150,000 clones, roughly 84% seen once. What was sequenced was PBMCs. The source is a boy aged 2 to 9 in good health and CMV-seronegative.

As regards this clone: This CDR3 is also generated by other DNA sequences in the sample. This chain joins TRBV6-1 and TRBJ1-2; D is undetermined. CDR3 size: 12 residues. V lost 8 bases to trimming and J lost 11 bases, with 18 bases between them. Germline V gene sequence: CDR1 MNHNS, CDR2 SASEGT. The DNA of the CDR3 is TGTGCCAGCCGCGAGGGCGCGGGAGGTTACACCTTC. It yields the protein CASREGAGGYTF.

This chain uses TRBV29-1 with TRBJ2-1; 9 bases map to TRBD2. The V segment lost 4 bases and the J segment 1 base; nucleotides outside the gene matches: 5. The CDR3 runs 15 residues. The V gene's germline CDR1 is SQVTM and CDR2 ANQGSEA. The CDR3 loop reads CSVGSGSKSYNEQFF. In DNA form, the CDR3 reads TGCAGCGTTGGTAGCGGGAGCAAGTCCTACAATGAGCAGTTCTTC.

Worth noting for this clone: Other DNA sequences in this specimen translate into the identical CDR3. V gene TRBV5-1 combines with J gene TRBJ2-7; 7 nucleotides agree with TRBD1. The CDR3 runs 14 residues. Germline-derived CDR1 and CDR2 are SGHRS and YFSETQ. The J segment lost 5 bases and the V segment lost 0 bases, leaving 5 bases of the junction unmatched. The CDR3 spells CASSLGGTVDEQYF. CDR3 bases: TGCGCCAGCAGCTTGGGTGGGACAGTAGACGAGCAGTACTTC.

The CDR3 bases are TGCGCCAGCAGCCAAGTCATCCGGGGAAACACCATATATTTT. Its protein product is CASSQVIRGNTIYF. This chain uses TRBV4-3 with TRBJ1-3; D is unclear. V lost 1 base to trimming and J lost 4 bases, with 8 bases between them. CDR1 and CDR2 (germline): LGHNA, YSLEER. This CDR3 comprises 14 residues.

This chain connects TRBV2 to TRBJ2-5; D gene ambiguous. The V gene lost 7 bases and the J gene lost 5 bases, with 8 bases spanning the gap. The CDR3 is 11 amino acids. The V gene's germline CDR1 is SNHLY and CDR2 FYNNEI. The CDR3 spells CASTRPETQYF. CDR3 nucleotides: TGTGCCAGCACGCGGCCCGAGACCCAGTACTTC. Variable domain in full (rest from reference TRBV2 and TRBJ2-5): EPEVTQTPSHQVTQMGQEVILRCVPISNHLYFYWYRQILGQKVEFLVSFYNNEISEKSEIFDDQFSVERPDGSNFTLKIRSTKLEDSAMYFCASTRPETQYFGPGTRLLVL.

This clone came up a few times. The CDR3 reads CASSDPVNSLLAGGDTQYF. CDR3 DNA: TGTGCCAGCAGTGACCCCGTTAATTCTCTCCTAGCGGGAGGAGATACGCAGTATTTT. The rearrangement links TRBV2 to TRBJ2-3, with 11 positions matching TRBD2. Germline V gene sequence: CDR1 SNHLY, CDR2 FYNNEI. The junction had 16 bases not matched to a gene; V was cut back by 3 bases and J by 5 bases. This CDR3 has 19 amino acids.

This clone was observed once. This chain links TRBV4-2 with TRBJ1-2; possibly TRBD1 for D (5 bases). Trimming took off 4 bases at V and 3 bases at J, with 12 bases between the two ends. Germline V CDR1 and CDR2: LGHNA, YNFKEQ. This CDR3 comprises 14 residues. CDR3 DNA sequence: TGTGCCAGCAGCCTTCGGACAATTTACTATGGCTACACCTTC. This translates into CASSLRTIYYGYTF.

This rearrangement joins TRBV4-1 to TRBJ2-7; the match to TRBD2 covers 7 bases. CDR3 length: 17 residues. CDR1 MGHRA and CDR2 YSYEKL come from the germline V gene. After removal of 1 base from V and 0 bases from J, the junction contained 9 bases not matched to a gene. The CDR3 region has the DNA TGCGCCAGCAGCCAAGTTGAGTTTACTAGCGCCTCCTACGAGCAGTACTTC. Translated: CASSQVEFTSASYEQYF.

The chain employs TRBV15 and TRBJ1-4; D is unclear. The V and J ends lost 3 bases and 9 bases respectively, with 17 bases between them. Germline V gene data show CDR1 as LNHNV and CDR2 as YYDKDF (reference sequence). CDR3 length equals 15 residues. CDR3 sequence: CATSSRTGGWQKLFF. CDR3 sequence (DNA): TGTGCCACCAGCAGCCGGACCGGAGGGTGGCAAAAACTGTTTTTT.

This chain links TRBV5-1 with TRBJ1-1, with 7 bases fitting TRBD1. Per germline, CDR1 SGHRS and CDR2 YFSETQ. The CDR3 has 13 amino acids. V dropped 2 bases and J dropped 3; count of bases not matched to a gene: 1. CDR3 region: CASSFGTDTEAFF. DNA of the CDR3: TGCGCCAGCAGCTTTGGGACAGACACTGAAGCTTTCTTT. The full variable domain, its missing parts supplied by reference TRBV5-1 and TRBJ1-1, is KAGVTQTPRYLIKTRGQQVTLSCSPISGHRSVSWYQQTPGQGLQFLFEYFSETQRNKGNFPGRFSGRQFSNSRSEMNVSTLELGDSALYLCASSFGTDTEAFFGQGTRLTVV.

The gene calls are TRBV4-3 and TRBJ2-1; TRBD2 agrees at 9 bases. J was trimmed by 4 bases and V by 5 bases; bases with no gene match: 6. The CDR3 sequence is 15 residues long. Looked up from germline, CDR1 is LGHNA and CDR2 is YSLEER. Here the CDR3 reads CASSFSGGRYNEQFF. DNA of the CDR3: TGCGCCAGCAGCTTTAGCGGGGGCCGTTACAATGAGCAGTTCTTC.

The CDR3 DNA reads as TGTGCCAGCGGGAGCAGGGATACGCAGTATTTT. Translation: CASGSRDTQYF. The rearrangement joins TRBV9 to TRBJ2-3, with a tentative D call TRBD2 (5 bases). V shed 7 bases and J shed 6 bases, with 9 bases lying between them. CDR3 size: 11 residues. Looked up from germline, CDR1 is SGDLS and CDR2 is YYNGEE.

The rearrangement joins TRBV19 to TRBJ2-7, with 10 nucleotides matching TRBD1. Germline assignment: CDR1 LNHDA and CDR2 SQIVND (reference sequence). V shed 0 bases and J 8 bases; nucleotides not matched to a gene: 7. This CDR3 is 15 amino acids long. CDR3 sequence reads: CASSIDETGGAKQYF. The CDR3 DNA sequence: TGTGCCAGTAGTATAGATGAGACAGGGGGCGCCAAGCAGTACTTC.

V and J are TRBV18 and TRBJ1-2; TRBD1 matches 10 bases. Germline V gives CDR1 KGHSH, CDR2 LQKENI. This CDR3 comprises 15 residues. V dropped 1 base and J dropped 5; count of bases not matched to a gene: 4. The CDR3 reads CASSPLGQGVYGYTF. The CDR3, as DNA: TGTGCCAGCTCACCACTTGGACAGGGGGTTTATGGCTACACCTTC.

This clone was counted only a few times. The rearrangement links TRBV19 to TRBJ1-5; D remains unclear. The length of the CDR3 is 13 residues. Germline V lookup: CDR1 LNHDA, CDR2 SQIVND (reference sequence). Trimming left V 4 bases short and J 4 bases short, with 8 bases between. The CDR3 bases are TGTGCCAGTAGTAGCCAGTTAAATCAGCCCCAGCATTTT. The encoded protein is CASSSQLNQPQHF.

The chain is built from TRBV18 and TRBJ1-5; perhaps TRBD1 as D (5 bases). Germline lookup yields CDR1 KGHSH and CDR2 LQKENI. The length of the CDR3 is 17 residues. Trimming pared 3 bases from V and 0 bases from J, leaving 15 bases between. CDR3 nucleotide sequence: TGTGCCAGCTCACCCCCTGCGGGGGGTGTTAGCAATCAGCCCCAGCATTTT. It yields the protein CASSPPAGGVSNQPQHF.

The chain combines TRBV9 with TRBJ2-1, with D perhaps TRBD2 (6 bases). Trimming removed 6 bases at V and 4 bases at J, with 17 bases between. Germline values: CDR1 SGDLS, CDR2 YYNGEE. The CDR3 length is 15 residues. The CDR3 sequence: CASTIGGDPYNEQFF. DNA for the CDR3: TGTGCCAGCACCATCGGCGGGGATCCGTACAATGAGCAGTTCTTC.

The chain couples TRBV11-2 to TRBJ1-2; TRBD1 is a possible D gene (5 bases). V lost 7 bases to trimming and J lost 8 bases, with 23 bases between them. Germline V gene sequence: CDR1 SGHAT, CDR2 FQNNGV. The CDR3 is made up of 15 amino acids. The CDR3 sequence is CASTISHGGMRGYTF. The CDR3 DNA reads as TGTGCCAGCACCATTAGCCACGGGGGGATGAGAGGCTACACCTTC.

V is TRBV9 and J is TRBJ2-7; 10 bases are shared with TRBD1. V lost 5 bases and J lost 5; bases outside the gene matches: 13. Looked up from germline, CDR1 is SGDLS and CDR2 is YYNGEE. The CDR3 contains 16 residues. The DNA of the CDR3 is TGTGCCAGCAGTAATGACAGGGACAGGGGTGAGGACGAGCAGTACTTC. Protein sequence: CASSNDRDRGEDEQYF.

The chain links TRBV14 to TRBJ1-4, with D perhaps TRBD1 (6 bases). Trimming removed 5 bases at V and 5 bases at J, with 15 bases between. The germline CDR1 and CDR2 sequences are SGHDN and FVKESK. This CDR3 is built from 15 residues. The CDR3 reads CASSVSQGINEKLFF. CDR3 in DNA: TGTGCCAGCAGCGTCTCCCAGGGGATAAATGAAAAACTGTTTTTT.

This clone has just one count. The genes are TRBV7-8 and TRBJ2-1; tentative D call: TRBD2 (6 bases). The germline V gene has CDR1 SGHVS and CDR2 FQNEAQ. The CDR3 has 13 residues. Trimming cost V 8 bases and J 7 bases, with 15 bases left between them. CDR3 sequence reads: CASVEAGGNEQFF. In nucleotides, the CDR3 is TGTGCCAGCGTCGAAGCCGGGGGAAATGAGCAGTTCTTC. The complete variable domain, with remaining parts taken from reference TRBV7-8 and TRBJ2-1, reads GAGVSQSPRYKVAKRGQDVALRCDPISGHVSLFWYQQALGQGPEFLTYFQNEAQLDKSGLPSDRFFAERPEGSVSTLKIQRTQQEDSAVYLCASVEAGGNEQFFGPGTRLTVL.

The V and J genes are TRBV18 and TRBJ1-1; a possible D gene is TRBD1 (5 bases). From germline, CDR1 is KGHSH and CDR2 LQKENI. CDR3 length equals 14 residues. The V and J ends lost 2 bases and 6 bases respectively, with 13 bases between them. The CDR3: CASSPGLGDSEAFF. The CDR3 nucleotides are TGTGCCAGCTCACCAGGCTTGGGGGACTCTGAAGCTTTCTTT.